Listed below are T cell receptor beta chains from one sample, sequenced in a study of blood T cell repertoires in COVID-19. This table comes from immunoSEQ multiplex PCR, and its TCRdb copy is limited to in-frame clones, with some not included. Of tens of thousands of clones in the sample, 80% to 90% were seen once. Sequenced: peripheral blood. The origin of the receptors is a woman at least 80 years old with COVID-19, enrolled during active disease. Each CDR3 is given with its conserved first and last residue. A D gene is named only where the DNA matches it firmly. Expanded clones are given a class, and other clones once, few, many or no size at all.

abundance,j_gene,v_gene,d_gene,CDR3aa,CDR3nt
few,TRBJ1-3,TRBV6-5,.,CASRLDTSGNTIYF,TGTGCCAGCAGACTAGACACCTCTGGAAACACCATATATTTT
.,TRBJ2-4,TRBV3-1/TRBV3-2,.,CASSQAGAKNIQYF,TGTGCCAGCAGCCAAGCCGGGGCCAAAAACATTCAGTACTTC
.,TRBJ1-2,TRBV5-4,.,CASSLDSQGPYGYTF,TGTGCCAGCAGCTTGGACTCCCAGGGGCCCTATGGCTACACCTTC
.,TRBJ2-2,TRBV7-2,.,CASSLNAGTNTGELFF,TGTGCCAGCAGCTTAAACGCGGGAACGAACACCGGGGAGCTGTTTTTT
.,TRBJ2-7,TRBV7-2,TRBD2,CASSSRRGGRYEQYF,TGTGCCAGCAGCTCGAGGCGGGGGGGCCGATACGAGCAGTACTTC
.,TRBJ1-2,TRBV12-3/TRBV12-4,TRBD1,CASSPGQGFGYTF,TGTGCCAGCAGTCCGGGACAGGGCTTTGGCTACACCTTC
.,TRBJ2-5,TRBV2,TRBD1,CASREGASSETQYF,TGTGCCAGCAGAGAGGGGGCGTCCTCGGAGACCCAGTACTTC
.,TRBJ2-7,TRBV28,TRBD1,CASSSLPGQGWWEQYF,TGTGCCAGCAGTTCTCTACCGGGACAGGGGTGGTGGGAGCAGTACTTC
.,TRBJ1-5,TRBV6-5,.,CASSSRGGASNQPQHF,TGTGCCAGCAGTTCCCGGGGAGGGGCAAGCAATCAGCCCCAGCATTTT
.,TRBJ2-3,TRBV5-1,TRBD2,CASSLRTSGDGDTQYF,TGCGCCAGCAGCTTGAGGACTAGCGGGGACGGAGATACGCAGTATTTT
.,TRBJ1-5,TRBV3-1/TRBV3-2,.,CASSPRALGDQPQHF,TGTGCCAGCAGCCCCAGAGCCCTCGGGGATCAGCCCCAGCATTTT
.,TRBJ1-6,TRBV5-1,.,CASSFGESYNSPLHF,TGCGCCAGCAGCTTTGGGGAGAGCTATAATTCACCCCTCCACTTT
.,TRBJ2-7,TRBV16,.,CASSQSRGNGEQYF,TGTGCCAGCAGCCAATCCCGGGGGAATGGCGAGCAGTACTTC
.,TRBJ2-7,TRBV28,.,CASSRTVPTYEQYF,TGTGCCAGCAGTAGAACAGTCCCTACCTACGAGCAGTACTTC
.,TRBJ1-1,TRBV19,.,CASSIGRENTEAFF,TGTGCCAGTAGTATAGGACGGGAAAACACTGAAGCTTTCTTT
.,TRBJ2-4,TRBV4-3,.,CASSQAAELAKNIQYF,TGCGCCAGCAGCCAAGCAGCGGAACTAGCCAAAAACATTCAGTACTTC
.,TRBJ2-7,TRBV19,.,CASSIDGGSKSYEQYF,TGTGCCAGTAGTATAGATGGCGGATCAAAATCCTACGAGCAGTACTTC
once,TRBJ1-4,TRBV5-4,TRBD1,CASSPGGRSNEKLFF,TGTGCCAGCAGCCCAGGGGGCAGGTCTAATGAAAAACTGTTTTTT
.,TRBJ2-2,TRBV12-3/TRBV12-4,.,CASSLNRAGELFF,TGTGCCAGCAGTTTAAACAGGGCCGGGGAGCTGTTTTTT
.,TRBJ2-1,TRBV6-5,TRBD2,CASRLGGSGYNEQFF,TGTGCCAGCAGATTGGGCGGGAGCGGATATAATGAGCAGTTCTTC
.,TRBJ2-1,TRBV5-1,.,CASSLDASPNEQFF,TGCGCCAGCAGCTTGGATGCCAGTCCCAATGAGCAGTTCTTC
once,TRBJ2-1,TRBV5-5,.,CASSLQAIGQTNNEQFF,TGTGCCAGCAGCCTTCAAGCCATTGGACAGACTAACAATGAGCAGTTCTTC
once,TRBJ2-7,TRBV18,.,CASSPPPPVEQYF,TGTGCCAGCTCACCACCCCCCCCGGTCGAGCAGTACTTC
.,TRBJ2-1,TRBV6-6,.,CASSPGESGVYNEQFF,TGTGCCAGCAGCCCCGGAGAGAGCGGCGTATACAATGAGCAGTTCTTC
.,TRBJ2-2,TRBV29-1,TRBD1,CSVEGEQGARYGELFF,TGCAGCGTTGAAGGGGAACAGGGGGCGCGATACGGGGAGCTGTTTTTT
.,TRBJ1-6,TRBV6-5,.,CASSYDFGQPNSPLHF,TGTGCCAGCAGTTACGATTTCGGACAGCCTAATTCACCCCTCCACTTT
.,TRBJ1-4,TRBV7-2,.,CASSYNEKLFF,TGTGCCAGCAGTTATAATGAAAAACTGTTTTTT
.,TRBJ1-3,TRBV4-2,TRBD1,CASSQEAGQGGGNTIYF,TGTGCCAGCAGCCAAGAAGCGGGACAGGGGGGGGGAAACACCATATATTTT
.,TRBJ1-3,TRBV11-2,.,CASSLSNGNTIYF,TGTGCCAGCAGCTTATCTAACGGAAACACCATATATTTT
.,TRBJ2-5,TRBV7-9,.,CASSFTGQETQYF,TGTGCCAGCAGCTTTACAGGCCAAGAGACCCAGTACTTC
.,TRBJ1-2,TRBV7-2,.,CASSSSSTGNYGYTF,TGTGCCAGCAGCTCATCCTCCACGGGAAACTATGGCTACACCTTC
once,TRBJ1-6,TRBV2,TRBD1,CASSATGGRNSPLHF,TGTGCCAGCAGCGCCACAGGGGGGCGTAATTCACCCCTCCACTTT
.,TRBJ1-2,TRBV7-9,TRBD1,CASSLEQGARIGYTF,TGTGCCAGCAGCTTAGAGCAGGGGGCGCGTATTGGCTACACCTTC
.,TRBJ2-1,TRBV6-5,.,CASSYPGGGAREFF,TGTGCCAGCAGTTACCCCGGAGGTGGCGCTCGGGAGTTCTTC
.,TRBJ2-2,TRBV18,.,CASSFSTNTGELFF,TGTGCCAGCTCATTCAGTACGAACACCGGGGAGCTGTTTTTT
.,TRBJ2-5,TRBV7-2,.,CASSFPTGESSGTQYF,TGTGCCAGCAGCTTTCCGACGGGAGAATCTTCGGGGACCCAGTACTTC
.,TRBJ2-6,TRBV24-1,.,CATSDSPVPGANVLTF,TGTGCCACCAGTGATTCCCCCGTCCCGGGGGCCAACGTCCTGACTTTC
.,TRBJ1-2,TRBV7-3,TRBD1,CASSLDRGGYGYTF,TGTGCCAGCAGCTTAGACAGGGGAGGATATGGCTACACCTTC
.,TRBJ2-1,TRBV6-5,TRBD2,CASSLAESSYNEQFF,TGTGCCAGCAGCCTAGCGGAGAGCTCCTACAATGAGCAGTTCTTC
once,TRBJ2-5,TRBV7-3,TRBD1,CASSFSGTGEETQYF,TGTGCCAGCAGTTTTTCGGGGACAGGGGAAGAGACCCAGTACTTC
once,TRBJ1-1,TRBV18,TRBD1,CASSRSGTAIEAFF,TGTGCCAGCTCACGCTCCGGGACAGCCATAGAAGCTTTCTTT
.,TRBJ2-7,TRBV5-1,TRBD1,CASSLWQGDEQYF,TGCGCCAGCAGCTTGTGGCAGGGGGACGAGCAGTACTTC
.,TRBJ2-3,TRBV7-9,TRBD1,CASSWGQGPDTQYF,TGTGCCAGCAGCTGGGGACAGGGCCCAGATACGCAGTATTTT
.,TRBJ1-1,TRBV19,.,CASSSRGEAFF,TGTGCCAGTAGTAGCCGAGGTGAAGCTTTCTTT
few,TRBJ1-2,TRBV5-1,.,CASSLGQAHYGYTF,TGCGCCAGCAGCTTGGGACAGGCGCACTATGGCTACACCTTC
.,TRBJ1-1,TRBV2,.,CASGLTPRAFF,TGTGCCAGCGGTTTGACACCCAGGGCTTTCTTT
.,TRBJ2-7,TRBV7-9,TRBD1,CASSLAGTGAYEQYF,TGTGCCAGCAGCTTAGCCGGGACAGGTGCCTACGAGCAGTACTTC
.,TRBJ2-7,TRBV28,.,CASSILTGGLDYEQYF,TGTGCCAGCAGTATCCTAACAGGTGGGCTAGACTACGAGCAGTACTTC
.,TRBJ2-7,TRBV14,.,CASSQGFGGFYEQYF,TGTGCCAGCAGCCAAGGATTCGGGGGATTCTACGAGCAGTACTTC
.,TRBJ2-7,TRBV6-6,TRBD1,CASSSSGQGFYEQYF,TGTGCCAGCAGTTCCAGCGGACAGGGTTTTTACGAGCAGTACTTC
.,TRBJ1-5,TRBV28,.,CASSYELQKPQHF,TGTGCCAGCAGCTATGAGTTACAGAAGCCCCAGCATTTT
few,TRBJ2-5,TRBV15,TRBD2,CATSVSGRETQYF,TGTGCCACCAGCGTTAGCGGGAGGGAGACCCAGTACTTC
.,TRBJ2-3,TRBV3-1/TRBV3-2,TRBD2,CASSPHPGTSGTDTQYF,TGTGCCAGCAGCCCCCACCCGGGAACTAGCGGCACAGATACGCAGTATTTT
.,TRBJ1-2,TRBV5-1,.,CASSLETASYGYTF,TGCGCCAGCAGCTTGGAGACAGCATCCTATGGCTACACCTTC
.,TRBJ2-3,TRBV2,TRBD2,CASSPLAASGDTQYF,TGTGCCAGCTCCCCTCTAGCGGCCTCTGGTGATACGCAGTATTTT
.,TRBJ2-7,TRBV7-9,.,CASSLENQDEQYF,TGTGCCAGCAGCTTAGAAAACCAGGACGAGCAGTACTTC
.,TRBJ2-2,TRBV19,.,CASSRGPAGELFF,TGTGCCAGTAGTCGGGGTCCGGCCGGGGAGCTGTTTTTT
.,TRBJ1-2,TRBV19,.,CASTVGGLRGYTF,TGTGCCAGTACCGTCGGGGGTTTGCGAGGCTACACCTTC